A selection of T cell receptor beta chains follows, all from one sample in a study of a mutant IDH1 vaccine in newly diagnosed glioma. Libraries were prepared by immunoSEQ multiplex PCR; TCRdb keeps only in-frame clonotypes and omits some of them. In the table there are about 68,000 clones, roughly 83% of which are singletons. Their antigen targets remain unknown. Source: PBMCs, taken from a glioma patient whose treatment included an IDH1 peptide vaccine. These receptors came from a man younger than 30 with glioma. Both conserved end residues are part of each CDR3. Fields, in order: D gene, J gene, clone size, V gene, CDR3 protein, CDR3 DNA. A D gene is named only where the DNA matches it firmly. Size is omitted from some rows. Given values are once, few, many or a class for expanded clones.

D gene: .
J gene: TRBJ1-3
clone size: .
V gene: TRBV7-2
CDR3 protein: CASSLFRQGGNTIYF
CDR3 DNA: TGTGCCAGCAGCTTATTTCGGCAGGGTGGAAACACCATATATTTT

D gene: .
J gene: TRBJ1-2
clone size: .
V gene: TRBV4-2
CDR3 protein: CASSLAGGATYGYTF
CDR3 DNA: TGTGCCAGCAGCCTCGCAGGAGGGGCCACCTATGGCTACACCTTC

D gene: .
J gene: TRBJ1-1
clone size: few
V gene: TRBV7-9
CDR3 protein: CASSQEAEAEAFF
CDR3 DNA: TGCGCCAGCAGCCAAGAAGCGGAGGCTGAAGCTTTCTTT

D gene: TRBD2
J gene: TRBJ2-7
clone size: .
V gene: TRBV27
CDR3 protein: CASSLSVGLAAYEQYF
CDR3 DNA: TGTGCCAGCAGTTTATCGGTCGGACTAGCGGCATACGAGCAGTACTTC

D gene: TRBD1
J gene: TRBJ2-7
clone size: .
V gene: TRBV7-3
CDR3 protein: CASSRDRGGNEQYF
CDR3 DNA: TGTGCCAGCAGCCGAGACAGGGGGGGTAACGAGCAGTACTTC

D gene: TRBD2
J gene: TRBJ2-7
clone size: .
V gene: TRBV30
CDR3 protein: CAWSVLGRAVDEQYF
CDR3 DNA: TGTGCCTGGAGTGTACTCGGGAGGGCCGTCGACGAGCAGTACTTC

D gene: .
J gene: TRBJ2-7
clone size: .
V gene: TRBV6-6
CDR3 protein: CASRGRGQIYEQYF
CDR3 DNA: TGTGCCAGCAGGGGCCGCGGACAGATCTACGAGCAGTACTTC

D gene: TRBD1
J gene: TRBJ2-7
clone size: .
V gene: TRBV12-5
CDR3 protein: CASGLVIGGLYEQYF
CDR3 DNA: TGTGCTAGTGGTTTGGTAATAGGGGGCCTATACGAGCAGTACTTC

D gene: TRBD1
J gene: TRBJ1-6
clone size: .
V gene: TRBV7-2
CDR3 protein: CASSYRDRNSPLHF
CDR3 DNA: TGTGCCAGCAGCTACCGGGACAGGAATTCACCCCTCCACTTT

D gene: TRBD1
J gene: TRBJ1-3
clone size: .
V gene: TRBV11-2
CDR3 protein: CASSIPSTGRDTIYF
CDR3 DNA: TGTGCCAGCAGCATCCCATCGACAGGGAGGGACACCATATATTTT

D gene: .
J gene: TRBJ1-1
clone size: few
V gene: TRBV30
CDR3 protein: CAWSATTVWDTEAFF
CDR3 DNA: TGTGCCTGGAGTGCCACGACAGTATGGGACACTGAAGCTTTCTTT

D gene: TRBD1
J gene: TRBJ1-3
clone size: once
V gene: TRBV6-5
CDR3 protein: CASSWGLGTARNTIYF
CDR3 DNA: TGTGCCAGCAGTTGGGGGCTCGGGACAGCTAGAAACACCATATATTTT

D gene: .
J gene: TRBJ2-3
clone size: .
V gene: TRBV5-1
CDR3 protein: CASSPVLPTDTQYF
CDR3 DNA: TGCGCCAGCAGCCCGGTTCTTCCCACAGATACGCAGTATTTT

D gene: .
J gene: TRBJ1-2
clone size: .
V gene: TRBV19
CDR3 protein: CASSTMISGYTF
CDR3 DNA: TGTGCCAGTAGTACCATGATTAGTGGCTACACCTTC

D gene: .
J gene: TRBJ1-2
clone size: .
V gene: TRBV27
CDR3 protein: CASSSEPTAYGYTF
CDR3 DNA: TGTGCCAGCAGTTCCGAACCGACAGCTTATGGCTACACCTTC

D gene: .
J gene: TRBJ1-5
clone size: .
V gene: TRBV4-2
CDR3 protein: CASSQGGSNQPQHF
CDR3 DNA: TGTGCCAGCAGCCAAGGAGGGAGTAATCAGCCCCAGCATTTT

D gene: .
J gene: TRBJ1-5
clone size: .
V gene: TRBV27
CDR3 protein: CASSFSRNQPQHF
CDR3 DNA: TGTGCCAGCAGTTTTAGCAGAAATCAGCCCCAGCATTTT

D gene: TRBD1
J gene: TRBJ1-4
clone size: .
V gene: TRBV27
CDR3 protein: CASSQGTAGREKLFF
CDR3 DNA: TGTGCCAGCAGTCAAGGGACAGCGGGCAGGGAAAAACTGTTTTTT

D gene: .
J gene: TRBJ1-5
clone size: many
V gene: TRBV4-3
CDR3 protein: CASSQTGDNQPQHF
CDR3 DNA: TGCGCCAGCAGCCAGACGGGGGACAATCAGCCCCAGCATTTT

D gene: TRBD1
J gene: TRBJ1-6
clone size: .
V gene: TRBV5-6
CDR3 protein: CASSPGTGIGSPLHF
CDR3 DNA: TGTGCCAGCAGCCCCGGGACAGGGATCGGTTCACCCCTCCACTTT

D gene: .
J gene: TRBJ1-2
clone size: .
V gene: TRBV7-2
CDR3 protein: CASSYYTGMDGYTF
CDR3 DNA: TGTGCCAGCAGCTACTACACTGGTATGGATGGCTACACCTTC

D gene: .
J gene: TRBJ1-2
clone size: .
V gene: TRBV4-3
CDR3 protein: CASSQDRAGANYGYTF
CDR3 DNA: TGCGCCAGCAGCCAAGATAGGGCAGGGGCAAACTATGGCTACACCTTC

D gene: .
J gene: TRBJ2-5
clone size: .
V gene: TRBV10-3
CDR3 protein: CAISESTRWPRETQYF
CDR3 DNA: TGTGCCATCAGTGAGTCGACCAGGTGGCCGAGGGAGACCCAGTACTTC

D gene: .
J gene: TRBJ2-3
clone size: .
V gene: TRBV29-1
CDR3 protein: CSVLEVKGTQYF
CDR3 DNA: TGCAGCGTTCTCGAGGTTAAGGGTACGCAGTATTTT

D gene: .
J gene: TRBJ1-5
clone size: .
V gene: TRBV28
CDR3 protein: CASSLLLGGNQPQHF
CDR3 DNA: TGTGCCAGCAGTTTATTGTTAGGGGGAAATCAGCCCCAGCATTTT

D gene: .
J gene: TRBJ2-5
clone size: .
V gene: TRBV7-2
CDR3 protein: CASSWLTKTQYF
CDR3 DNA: TGTGCCAGCAGCTGGTTGACTAAGACCCAGTACTTC

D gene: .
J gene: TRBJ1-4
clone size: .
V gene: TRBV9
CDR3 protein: CASSVEGNYASNEKLFF
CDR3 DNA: TGTGCCAGCAGCGTAGAAGGGAATTACGCATCTAATGAAAAACTGTTTTTT

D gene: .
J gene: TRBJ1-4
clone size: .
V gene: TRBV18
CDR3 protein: CASSQLGWAGEKLFF
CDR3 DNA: TGTGCCAGCTCACAGCTGGGTTGGGCCGGTGAAAAACTGTTTTTT

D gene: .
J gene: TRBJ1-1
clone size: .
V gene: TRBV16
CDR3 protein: CASSQSRVRSTEAFF
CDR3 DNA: TGTGCCAGCAGCCAATCGAGGGTGAGGAGCACTGAAGCTTTCTTT

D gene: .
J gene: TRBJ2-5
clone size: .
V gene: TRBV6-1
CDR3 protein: CASRLSGWQETQYF
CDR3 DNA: TGTGCCAGCAGGTTATCGGGGTGGCAAGAGACCCAGTACTTC

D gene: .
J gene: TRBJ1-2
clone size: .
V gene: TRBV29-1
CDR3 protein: CSVLPPTGTDGYTF
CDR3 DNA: TGCAGCGTTCTACCCCCGACAGGTACGGATGGCTACACCTTC

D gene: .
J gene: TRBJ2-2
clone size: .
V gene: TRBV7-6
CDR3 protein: CASSLVWQKETGELFF
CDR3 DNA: TGTGCCAGCAGCTTAGTTTGGCAGAAAGAGACCGGGGAGCTGTTTTTT

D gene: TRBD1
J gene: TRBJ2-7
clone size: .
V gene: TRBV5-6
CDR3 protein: CASSQPPGQGSYEQYF
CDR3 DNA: TGTGCCAGCAGCCAACCACCGGGACAGGGGTCCTACGAGCAGTACTTC

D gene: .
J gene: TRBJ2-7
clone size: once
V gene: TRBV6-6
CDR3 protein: CASSFPGEQYF
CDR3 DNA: TGTGCCAGCAGTTTCCCGGGCGAGCAGTACTTC

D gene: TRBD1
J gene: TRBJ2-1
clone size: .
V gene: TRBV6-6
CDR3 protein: CASSYRTGGSNEQFF
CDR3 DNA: TGTGCCAGCAGTTACAGGACAGGGGGCTCCAATGAGCAGTTCTTC

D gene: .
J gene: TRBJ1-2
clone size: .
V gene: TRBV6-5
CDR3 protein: CASSYNARNYGYTF
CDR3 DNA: TGTGCCAGCAGTTACAACGCACGCAACTATGGCTACACCTTC